The 28 T cell receptor beta chains given below trace back to one sample, sequenced in a study of T cell responses to AZD1222 COVID-19 vaccine. Only in-frame clones appear in the TCRdb table, and some are missing; sequencing was by immunoSEQ multiplex PCR. The sample shows 100,000 to 140,000 clones, roughly 90% of them seen only once. The sample in question was peripheral blood, obtained 28 days after the second AZD1222 dose. These receptors originate from an adult who received the AZD1222 COVID-19 vaccine.

The chain employs TRBV6-5 and TRBJ2-1, with no clear D. The CDR3 loop spans 14 amino acids. Germline loops: CDR1 MNHEY, CDR2 SVGAGI. The CDR3 is CAAGQSLERNEQFF. DNA of the CDR3: TGTGCAGCCGGCCAGAGTCTCGAACGCAATGAGCAGTTCTTC.

This chain uses TRBV6-4 with TRBJ1-1; a possible D gene is TRBD1 (6 bases). Germline values: CDR1 MRHNA, CDR2 SNTAGT. The CDR3 is made up of 13 amino acids. The V and J ends lost 7 bases and 1 base respectively, with 10 bases between them. CDR3 residues: CASKRQENTEAFF. In nucleotides, the CDR3 is TGTGCCAGCAAAAGACAGGAGAACACTGAAGCTTTCTTT.

This chain joins TRBV3-1 (or the pseudogene TRBV3-2) and TRBJ2-3; 8 bases align to TRBD2. Unmatched junction bases numbered 5, after V lost 1 base and J lost 2 bases. The CDR3 spans 16 residues. Germline-derived CDR1 and CDR2 are LGHDT and YNNKEL (reference sequence). CDR3 sequence reads: CASSQGAGEFTDTQYF. The CDR3 bases are TGTGCCAGCAGCCAAGGAGCGGGGGAGTTCACAGATACGCAGTATTTT.

The rearrangement links TRBV7-8 to TRBJ1-6; D possibly corresponds to TRBD1 (5 bases). Trimming stripped 4 bases from V and 8 bases from J, with 18 bases between. Germline lookup yields CDR1 SGHVS and CDR2 FQNEAQ. The length of the CDR3 is 16 residues. CDR3 sequence reads: CASSSILGTGYSPLHF. The CDR3 region has the DNA TGTGCCAGCAGCTCAATCTTGGGGACGGGTTATTCACCCCTCCACTTT.

The genes are TRBV6-1 and TRBJ1-3; unclear D gene. The CDR3 loop spans 15 amino acids. The germline V and J ends were trimmed by 2 bases and 2 bases, with 10 bases remaining between them. Germline lookup yields CDR1 MNHNS and CDR2 SASEGT. The CDR3 bases are TGTGCCAGCAGTGAAACCCAGGTCCCTGGAAACACCATATATTTT. This sequence encodes CASSETQVPGNTIYF.

This chain connects TRBV7-8 to TRBJ2-2; D is ambiguous. The CDR3 runs 15 residues. V dropped 3 bases and J dropped 1 base, with 9 bases sitting between them. CDR1 and CDR2 (germline): SGHVS, FQNEAQ. In nucleotides, the CDR3 is TGTGCCAGCAGCTTTGTGTTTCAGAACACCGGGGAGCTGTTTTTT. Translated: CASSFVFQNTGELFF.

The chain has TRBV11-2 and TRBJ2-7, with D uncertain. Germline assignment: CDR1 SGHAT and CDR2 FQNNGV. The V and J ends lost 4 bases and 1 base respectively, with 20 bases between them. CDR3 size: 17 residues. The CDR3 nucleotides read TGTGCCAGCAGCTCCCTAGTTGGAAGGCACCGGTCCTACGAGCAGTACTTC. It yields the protein CASSSLVGRHRSYEQYF. The full variable domain, completed using reference TRBV11-2 and TRBJ2-7, is EAGVAQSPRYKIIEKRQSVAFWCNPISGHATLYWYQQILGQGPKLLIQFQNNGVVDDSQLPKDRFSAERLKGVDSTLKIQPAKLEDSAVYLCASSSLVGRHRSYEQYFGPGTRLTVT.

This chain links TRBV7-9 with TRBJ2-1; 12 bases agree with TRBD2. Looked up from germline, CDR1 is SEHNR and CDR2 is FQNEAQ (reference sequence). CDR3 length: 13 amino acids. With V trimmed by 5 bases and J by 11 bases, 4 bases remained unmatched. The CDR3 spells CASSLLAGGKQFF. CDR3 DNA: TGTGCCAGCAGCCTACTAGCGGGGGGCAAGCAGTTCTTC.

Here the CDR3 DNA reads TGTGCCAGCAGCCCCACGGGGAGCGTCGACTATGGCTACACCTTC. Residues: CASSPTGSVDYGYTF. The chain links TRBV7-9 to TRBJ1-2, with unresolved D. CDR3 length: 15 amino acids. The V end was cut by 5 bases, the J end by 3 bases, with 16 bases between. The germline gives CDR1 SEHNR, CDR2 FQNEAQ (reference sequence).

J is TRBJ1-3 and V is TRBV16, with TRBD1 identical over 7 bases. The CDR3 has 14 amino acids. The germline CDR1 and CDR2 sequences are KGHSY and FQNENV. The V gene end was trimmed by 6 bases and the J gene end by 4 bases; junction bases not matched to a gene: 6. The CDR3 DNA is TGTGCCAGCAGACACAGGGGAGCAGGAAACACCATATATTTT. Translation gives CASRHRGAGNTIYF.

The chain links TRBV18 to TRBJ1-1; the D is unclear. With 1 base removed from V and 1 base from J, the gap between germline ends came to 7 bases. The CDR3 consists of 14 residues. Germline CDR1 is KGHSH and CDR2 is LQKENI. CDR3 nucleotide sequence: TGTGCCAGCTCACCACGGAGGGAGAACACTGAAGCTTTCTTT. It specifies CASSPRRENTEAFF.

The chain is built from TRBV27 and TRBJ1-6; no clear D. Germline-derived CDR1 and CDR2 are MNHEY and SMNVEV (reference sequence). Trimming stripped 4 bases from V and 13 bases from J, with 14 bases between. This CDR3 has 13 amino acids. CDR3 sequence (DNA): TGTGCCAGCAGTTCGACTACTCTAGCGCCCCTCCACTTT. It encodes CASSSTTLAPLHF.

In its sample, this clone was seen once. The chain is built from TRBV7-9 and TRBJ1-6; D unresolved. This CDR3 has 15 residues. Trimming left V 5 bases short and J 13 bases short, with 21 bases between. The germline V gene has CDR1 SEHNR and CDR2 FQNEAQ (reference sequence). The CDR3 DNA follows: TGTGCCAGCAGCCTAGACGGACTGCAGGCGTGGCCCCTCCACTTT. Translated: CASSLDGLQAWPLHF.

This clone was found once. The chain is built from TRBV15 and TRBJ1-1, with D perhaps TRBD1 (5 bases). CDR3 length: 16 residues. With 1 base removed from V and 5 bases from J, the gap between germline ends came to 17 bases. CDR1 is LNHNV and CDR2 is YYDKDF in the germline V gene (reference sequence). CDR3 nucleotides: TGTGCCACCAGCAGAGCGCAGGGAGGGTCGGGGACTGAAGCTTTCTTT. This sequence encodes CATSRAQGGSGTEAFF.

The J gene is TRBJ2-7, the V gene TRBV10-2, with 11 bases fitting TRBD2. Trimming took 8 bases from V and 4 from J; bases not matched to a gene: 7. The V gene's germline CDR1 is WSHSY and CDR2 SAAADI. CDR3 size: 14 residues. In nucleotides, the CDR3 is TGCGCCAGCTCGGCCGGGACTAGCGGTTACGAGCAGTACTTC. Amino acid sequence: CASSAGTSGYEQYF.

The V and J genes are TRBV7-2 and TRBJ2-1; TRBD2 matches at 7 bases. J gave up 13 bases and V 2 bases, and 5 bases lay outside the gene matches. Germline values: CDR1 SGHTA, CDR2 FQGNSA. CDR3 length equals 12 residues. The CDR3 DNA sequence: TGTGCCAGCAGCTTAAGGCGGGAGAAACAGTTCTTC. Residues: CASSLRREKQFF.

The chain combines TRBV5-5 with TRBJ1-1, with D uncertain. V lost 0 bases, J lost 0 bases, and 12 bases lay in between. The CDR3 is 16 amino acids. Germline V lookup: CDR1 SGHKS, CDR2 YYEKEE (reference sequence). CDR3 residues: CASSLAISQMNTEAFF. The CDR3 nucleotides are TGTGCCAGCAGCTTGGCCATAAGTCAGATGAACACTGAAGCTTTCTTT.

This clone was detected only once. The chain carries TRBV4-1 and TRBJ2-3; D may be TRBD2 (5 bases). V dropped 5 bases and J dropped 1 base, with 13 bases sitting between them. CDR1 and CDR2 from the germline V gene are MGHRA and YSYEKL. The CDR3 sequence is 15 residues long. The CDR3 nucleotides read TGCGCCAGCAGCTCCAAGGACGGGGGCACAGATACGCAGTATTTT. This translates into CASSSKDGGTDTQYF.

This chain uses TRBV29-1 with TRBJ1-4; TRBD1 matches at 10 bases. The CDR3 is made up of 13 amino acids. Germline values: CDR1 SQVTM, CDR2 ANQGSEA. With V trimmed by 7 bases and J by 3 bases, 2 bases remained unmatched. The CDR3 DNA follows: TGCAGCGCTGGACAGGGGGCTAATGAAAAACTGTTTTTT. This encodes CSAGQGANEKLFF.

The gene calls are TRBV6-5 and TRBJ1-3, with D possibly matching TRBD1 (5 bases). Germline V gene data show CDR1 as MNHEY and CDR2 as SVGAGI. The CDR3 runs 16 residues. V lost 0 bases to trimming and J lost 3 bases, with 12 bases between them. In DNA form, the CDR3 reads TGTGCCAGCAGTTACTCATCCAGGGTTGGTGGAAACACCATATATTTT. Its protein product is CASSYSSRVGGNTIYF.

This clone was observed a few times. V is TRBV19 and J is TRBJ2-2; D ambiguous. From germline, CDR1 is LNHDA and CDR2 SQIVND (reference sequence). Trimming cost V 6 bases and J 6 bases, with 8 bases left between them. CDR3 length: 12 residues. For the CDR3, the DNA is TGTGCCAGTAGCCTCTTCGCCGGGGAGCTGTTTTTT. It encodes CASSLFAGELFF.

This chain connects TRBV11-3 to TRBJ2-1; D possibly corresponds to TRBD2 (5 bases). The CDR3 extends over 14 amino acids. Between the trimmed V and J ends, which lost 4 bases and 2 bases, there was a span of 9 bases. Germline V gene data show CDR1 as SGHNT and CDR2 as YENEEA. CDR3 protein: CASSSVGAYNEQFF. The CDR3 region has the DNA TGTGCCAGCAGCTCAGTCGGGGCCTACAATGAGCAGTTCTTC.

This chain connects TRBV27 to TRBJ1-6, with TRBD1 as a possible D gene (6 bases). The CDR3 has 13 residues. V shed 4 bases and J shed 10 bases, with 11 bases lying between them. Germline-derived CDR1 and CDR2 are MNHEY and SMNVEV (reference sequence). CDR3 nucleotide sequence: TGTGCCAGCAGTTGGACAGAAGGCTCACCCCTCCACTTT. Its translation: CASSWTEGSPLHF.

V gene TRBV5-6 combines with J gene TRBJ1-6, with 9 bases identical to TRBD1. CDR3 length: 14 amino acids. Per the germline V gene, CDR1 is SGHDT and CDR2 is YYEEEE. Unmatched junction bases numbered 6, after V lost 4 bases and J lost 10 bases. The CDR3 sequence is CASSHRGLESPLHF. In DNA form, the CDR3 reads TGTGCCAGCAGCCACAGGGGGCTGGAGTCACCCCTCCACTTT.

CDR3 residues: CATSDASADRGSKNIQYF. In nucleotides, the CDR3 is TGTGCCACCAGTGATGCGAGCGCGGACAGGGGTTCCAAAAACATTCAGTACTTC. The V and J genes are TRBV24-1 and TRBJ2-4; 9 positions match TRBD1. Germline V lookup: CDR1 KGHDR, CDR2 SFDVKD. The CDR3 runs 18 residues. V gave up 3 bases and J gave up 2 bases; unmatched junction bases: 10.

The rearrangement joins TRBV6-2 or TRBV6-3 to TRBJ1-3; D gene uncertain. V was clipped by 2 bases and J by 4 bases, with 12 bases between them. This CDR3 has 15 amino acids. Germline lookup yields CDR1 MNHEY and CDR2 SVGEGT. The CDR3 is CASSYPGLTGNTIYF. The DNA for the CDR3 is TGTGCCAGCAGTTACCCAGGTCTTACCGGAAACACCATATATTTT.

The gene calls are TRBV10-2 and TRBJ1-3; D is uncertain. Trimming shortened V by 8 bases and J by 0 bases, and 14 bases separated the two germline ends. The CDR3 has 15 amino acids. CDR1 is WSHSY, CDR2 SAAADI, per germline. The CDR3 DNA is TGCGCCAGCCAAACCAAAATTGACTCTGGAAACACCATATATTTT. Translation gives CASQTKIDSGNTIYF.

The chain recombines TRBV7-9 with TRBJ2-5; 10 nucleotides agree with TRBD2. V gave up 6 bases and J gave up 4 bases; unmatched junction bases: 8. There are 15 residues in the CDR3. In germline, CDR1 is SEHNR, CDR2 FQNEAQ (reference sequence). The CDR3 DNA is TGTGCCAGCAGTGGGCTAGCGGGAGATGTAGAGACCCAGTACTTC. Protein: CASSGLAGDVETQYF.